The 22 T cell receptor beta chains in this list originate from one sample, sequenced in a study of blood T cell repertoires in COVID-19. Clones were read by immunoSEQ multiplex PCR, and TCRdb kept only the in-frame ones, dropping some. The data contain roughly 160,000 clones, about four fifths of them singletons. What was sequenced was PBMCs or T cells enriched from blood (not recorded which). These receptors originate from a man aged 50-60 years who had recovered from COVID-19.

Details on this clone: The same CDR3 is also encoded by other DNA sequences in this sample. Here the CDR3 DNA reads TGCGCCAGCAGCCCGAGTAGCACAGATACGCAGTATTTT. It yields the protein CASSPSSTDTQYF. The chain employs TRBV5-1 and TRBJ2-3; the D is unclear. Trimming shortened V by 4 bases and J by 0 bases, and 6 bases separated the two germline ends. The germline CDR1 and CDR2 sequences are SGHRS and YFSETQ. The CDR3 totals 13 residues.

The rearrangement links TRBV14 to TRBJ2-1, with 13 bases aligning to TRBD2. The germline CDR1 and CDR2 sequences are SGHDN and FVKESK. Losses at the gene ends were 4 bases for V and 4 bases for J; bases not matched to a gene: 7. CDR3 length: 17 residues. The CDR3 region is CASSPYILAGGYNEQFF. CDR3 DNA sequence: TGTGCCAGCAGCCCATACATACTAGCGGGAGGGTACAATGAGCAGTTCTTC. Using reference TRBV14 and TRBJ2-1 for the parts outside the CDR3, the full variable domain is EAGVTQFPSHSVIEKGQTVTLRCDPISGHDNLYWYRRVMGKEIKFLLHFVKESKQDESGMPNNRFLAERTGGTYSTLKVQPAELEDSGVYFCASSPYILAGGYNEQFFGPGTRLTVL.

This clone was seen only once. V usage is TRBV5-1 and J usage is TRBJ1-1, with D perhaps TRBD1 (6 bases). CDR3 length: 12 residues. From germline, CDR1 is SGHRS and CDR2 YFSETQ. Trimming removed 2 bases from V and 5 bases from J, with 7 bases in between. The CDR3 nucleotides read TGCGCCAGCAGCTTCCAGGGGACTGAAGCTTTCTTT. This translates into CASSFQGTEAFF. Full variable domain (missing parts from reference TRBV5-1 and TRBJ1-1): KAGVTQTPRYLIKTRGQQVTLSCSPISGHRSVSWYQQTPGQGLQFLFEYFSETQRNKGNFPGRFSGRQFSNSRSEMNVSTLELGDSALYLCASSFQGTEAFFGQGTRLTVV.

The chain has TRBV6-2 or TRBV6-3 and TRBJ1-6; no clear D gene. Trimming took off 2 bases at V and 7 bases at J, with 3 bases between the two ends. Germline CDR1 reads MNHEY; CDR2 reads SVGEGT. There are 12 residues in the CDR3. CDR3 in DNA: TGTGCCAGCAGTTACCCGAATTCACCCCTCCACTTT. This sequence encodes CASSYPNSPLHF.

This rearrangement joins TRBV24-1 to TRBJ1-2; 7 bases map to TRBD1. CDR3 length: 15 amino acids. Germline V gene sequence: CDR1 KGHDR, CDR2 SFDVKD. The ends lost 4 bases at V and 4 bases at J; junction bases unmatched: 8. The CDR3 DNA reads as TGTGCCACCAGTGACCCCATGACAGGGAGCTATGGCTACACCTTC. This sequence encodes CATSDPMTGSYGYTF.

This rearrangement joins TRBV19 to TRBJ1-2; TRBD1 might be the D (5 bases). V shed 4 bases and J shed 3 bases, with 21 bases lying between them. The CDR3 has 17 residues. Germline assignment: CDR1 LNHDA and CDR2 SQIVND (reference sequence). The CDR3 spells CASSRFGGGGKDYGYTF. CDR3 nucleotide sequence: TGTGCCAGTAGTAGGTTTGGCGGGGGAGGTAAAGACTATGGCTACACCTTC.

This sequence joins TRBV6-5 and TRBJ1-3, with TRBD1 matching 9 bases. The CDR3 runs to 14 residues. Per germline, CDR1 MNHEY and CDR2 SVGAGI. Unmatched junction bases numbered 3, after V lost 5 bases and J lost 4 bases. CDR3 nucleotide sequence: TGTGCCAGCAGTATGGACAGGGGAGGAAACACCATATATTTT. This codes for CASSMDRGGNTIYF.

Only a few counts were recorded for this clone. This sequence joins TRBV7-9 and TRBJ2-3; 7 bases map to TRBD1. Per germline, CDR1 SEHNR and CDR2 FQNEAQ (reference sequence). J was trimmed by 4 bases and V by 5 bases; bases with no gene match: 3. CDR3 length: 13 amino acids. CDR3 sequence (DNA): TGTGCCAGCAGCAGGGACAGTTCAGATACGCAGTATTTT. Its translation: CASSRDSSDTQYF.

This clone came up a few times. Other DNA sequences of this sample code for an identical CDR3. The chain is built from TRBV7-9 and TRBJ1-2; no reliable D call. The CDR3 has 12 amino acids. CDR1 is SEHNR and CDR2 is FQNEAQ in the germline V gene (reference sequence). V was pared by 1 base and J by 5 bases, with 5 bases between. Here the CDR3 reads CASSLGGYGYTF. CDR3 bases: TGTGCCAGCAGCTTAGGAGGATATGGCTACACCTTC.

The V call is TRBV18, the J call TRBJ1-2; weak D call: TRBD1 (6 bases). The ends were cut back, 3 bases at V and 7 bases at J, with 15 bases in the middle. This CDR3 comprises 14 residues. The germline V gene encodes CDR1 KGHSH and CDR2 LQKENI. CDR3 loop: CASSPQQGHGGYTF. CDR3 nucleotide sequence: TGTGCCAGCTCACCGCAACAGGGACACGGTGGCTACACCTTC.

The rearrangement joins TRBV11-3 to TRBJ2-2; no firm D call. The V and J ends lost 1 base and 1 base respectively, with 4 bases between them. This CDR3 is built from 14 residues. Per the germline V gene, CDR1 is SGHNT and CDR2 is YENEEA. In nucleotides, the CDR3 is TGTGCCAGCAGCTTAGGGAGGAACACCGGGGAGCTGTTTTTT. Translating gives CASSLGRNTGELFF.

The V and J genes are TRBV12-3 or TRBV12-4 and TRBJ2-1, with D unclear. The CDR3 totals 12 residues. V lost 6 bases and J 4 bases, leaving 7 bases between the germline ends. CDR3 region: CASSFVYNEQFF. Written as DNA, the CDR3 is TGTGCCAGCAGCTTCGTATACAATGAGCAGTTCTTC.

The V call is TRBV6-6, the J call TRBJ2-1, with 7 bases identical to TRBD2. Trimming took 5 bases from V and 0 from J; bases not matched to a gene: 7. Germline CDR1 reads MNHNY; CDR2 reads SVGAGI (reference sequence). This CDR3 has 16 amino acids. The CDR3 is CASSTTSASSYNEQFF. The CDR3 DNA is TGTGCCAGCAGTACCACTAGCGCAAGCTCCTACAATGAGCAGTTCTTC.

CDR3 protein: CASSQDTYGYTF. The CDR3 DNA follows: TGTGCCAGCTCGCAGGACACCTATGGCTACACCTTC. The chain is built from TRBV18 and TRBJ1-2; D may be TRBD1 (5 bases). Germline V gene lookup returns CDR1 KGHSH and CDR2 LQKENI. CDR3 length: 12 amino acids. V shed 6 bases and J shed 4 bases, with 9 bases lying between them. The full variable domain, completed using reference TRBV18 and TRBJ1-2, is NAGVMQNPRHLVRRRGQEARLRCSPMKGHSHVYWYRQLPEEGLKFMVYLQKENIIDESGMPKERFSAEFPKEGPSILRIQQVVRGDSAAYFCASSQDTYGYTFGSGTRLTVV.

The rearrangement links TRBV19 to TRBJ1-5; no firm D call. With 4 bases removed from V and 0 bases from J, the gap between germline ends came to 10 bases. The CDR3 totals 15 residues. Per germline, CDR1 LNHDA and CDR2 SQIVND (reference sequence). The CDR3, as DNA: TGTGCCAGTAGTAGGGGAGGAGGTAGCAATCAGCCCCAGCATTTT. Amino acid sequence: CASSRGGGSNQPQHF.

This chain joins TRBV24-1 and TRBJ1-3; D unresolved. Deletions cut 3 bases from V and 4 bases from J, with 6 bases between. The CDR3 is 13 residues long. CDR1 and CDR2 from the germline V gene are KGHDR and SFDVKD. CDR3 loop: CATSDELGNTIYF. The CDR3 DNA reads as TGTGCCACCAGTGATGAACTGGGAAACACCATATATTTT.

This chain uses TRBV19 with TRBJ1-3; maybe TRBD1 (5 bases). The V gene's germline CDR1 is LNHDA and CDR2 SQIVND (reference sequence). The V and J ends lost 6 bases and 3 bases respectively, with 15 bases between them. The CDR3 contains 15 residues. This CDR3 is CASRSSQGYGNTIYF. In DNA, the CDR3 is TGTGCCAGTAGATCCAGCCAGGGTTATGGAAACACCATATATTTT.

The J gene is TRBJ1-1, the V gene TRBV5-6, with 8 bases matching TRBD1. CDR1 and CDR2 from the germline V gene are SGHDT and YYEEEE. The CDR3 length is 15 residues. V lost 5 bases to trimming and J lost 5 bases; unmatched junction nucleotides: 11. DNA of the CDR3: TGTGCCAGCAGACCGCGTCGGGACAGGAGGACTGAAGCTTTCTTT. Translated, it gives CASRPRRDRRTEAFF.

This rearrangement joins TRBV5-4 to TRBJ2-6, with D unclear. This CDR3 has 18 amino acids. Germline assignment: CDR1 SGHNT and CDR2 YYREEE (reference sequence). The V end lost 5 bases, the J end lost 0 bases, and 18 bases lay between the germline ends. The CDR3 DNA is TGTGCCAGCAGAGGCTGGGCGTCTCCAACCTCTGGGGCCAACGTCCTGACTTTC. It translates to CASRGWASPTSGANVLTF.

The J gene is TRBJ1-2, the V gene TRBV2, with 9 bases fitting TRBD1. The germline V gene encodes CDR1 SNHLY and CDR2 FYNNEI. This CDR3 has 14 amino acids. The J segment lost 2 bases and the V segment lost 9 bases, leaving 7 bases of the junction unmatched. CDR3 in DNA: TGTGCCAGGATCGCCGGACAGGGGAACTATGGCTACACCTTC. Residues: CARIAGQGNYGYTF. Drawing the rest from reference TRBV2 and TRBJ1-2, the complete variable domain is EPEVTQTPSHQVTQMGQEVILRCVPISNHLYFYWYRQILGQKVEFLVSFYNNEISEKSEIFDDQFSVERPDGSNFTLKIRSTKLEDSAMYFCARIAGQGNYGYTFGSGTRLTVV.

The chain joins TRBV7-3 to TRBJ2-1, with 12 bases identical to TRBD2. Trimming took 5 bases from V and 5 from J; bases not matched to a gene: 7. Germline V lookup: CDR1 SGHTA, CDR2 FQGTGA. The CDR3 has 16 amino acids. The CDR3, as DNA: TGTGCCAGCAGCACCTACGGGACTAGCGGGCACAATGAGCAGTTCTTC. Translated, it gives CASSTYGTSGHNEQFF.

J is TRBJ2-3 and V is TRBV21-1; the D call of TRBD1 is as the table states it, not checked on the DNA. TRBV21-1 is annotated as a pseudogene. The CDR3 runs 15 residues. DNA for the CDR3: TGTGCCAGCAGCACCAGGGCCTCCAAACGGGATACGCAGTATTTT. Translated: CASSTRASKRDTQYF.